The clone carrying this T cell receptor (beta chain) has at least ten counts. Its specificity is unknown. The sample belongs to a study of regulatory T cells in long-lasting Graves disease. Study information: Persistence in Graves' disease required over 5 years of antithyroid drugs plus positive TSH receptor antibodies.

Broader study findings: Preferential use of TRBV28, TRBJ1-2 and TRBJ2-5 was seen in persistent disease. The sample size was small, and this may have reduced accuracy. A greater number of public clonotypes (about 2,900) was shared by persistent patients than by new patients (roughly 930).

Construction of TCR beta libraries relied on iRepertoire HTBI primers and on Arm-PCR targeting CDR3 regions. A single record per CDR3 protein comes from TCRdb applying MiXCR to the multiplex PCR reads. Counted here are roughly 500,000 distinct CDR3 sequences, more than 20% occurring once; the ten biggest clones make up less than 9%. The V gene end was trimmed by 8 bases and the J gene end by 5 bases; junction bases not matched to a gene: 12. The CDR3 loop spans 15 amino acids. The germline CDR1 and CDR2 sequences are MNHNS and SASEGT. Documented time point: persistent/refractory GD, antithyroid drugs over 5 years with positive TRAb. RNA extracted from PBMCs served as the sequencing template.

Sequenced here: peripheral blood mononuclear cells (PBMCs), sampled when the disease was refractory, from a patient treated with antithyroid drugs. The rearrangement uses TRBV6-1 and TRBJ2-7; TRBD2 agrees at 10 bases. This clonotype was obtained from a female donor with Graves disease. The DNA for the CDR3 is TGTGCCAGCGGGCAAAGAGCGGGAGGGCGCCACGAGCAGTACTTC. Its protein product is CASGQRAGGRHEQYF.